A selection of T cell receptor beta chains follows, all from one sample in a study of blood T cell repertoires in COVID-19. Sequencing used immunoSEQ multiplex PCR; TCRdb keeps in-frame clones, though not all of them. The sample has 380,000 or so clones; roughly 90% are singletons. The sample comprised peripheral blood. These receptors came from a middle-aged man with acute or convalescent COVID-19. Both conserved end residues are part of each CDR3. A D gene is named only where the DNA matches it firmly. The size field is filled for only some rows; it gives once, few, many or a size class.

clone_size: .; j_call: TRBJ2-1; v_call: TRBV7-6; d_call: TRBD2; cdr3_nt: TGTGCCAGCAGCCGCGGGACTAGCATTTACAATGAGCAGTTCTTC; cdr3_aa: CASSRGTSIYNEQFF
clone_size: .; j_call: TRBJ2-2; v_call: TRBV6-6; d_call: .; cdr3_nt: TGTGCCAGCAGTTACGTCCAGTTGAACACCGGGGAGCTGTTTTTT; cdr3_aa: CASSYVQLNTGELFF
clone_size: once; j_call: TRBJ2-7; v_call: TRBV4-2; d_call: TRBD1; cdr3_nt: TGTGCCAGCAGCCAGAGGACAGGATCCCTCTACGAGCAGTACTTC; cdr3_aa: CASSQRTGSLYEQYF
clone_size: .; j_call: TRBJ1-2; v_call: TRBV29-1; d_call: TRBD1; cdr3_nt: TGCAGCGTTGAGCTCGGACAGGGCTTATATGGCTACACCTTC; cdr3_aa: CSVELGQGLYGYTF
clone_size: .; j_call: TRBJ1-2; v_call: TRBV4-3; d_call: .; cdr3_nt: TGCGCCAGCAGCCAAGATTGGGCAGGGGTCTATGGCTACACCTTC; cdr3_aa: CASSQDWAGVYGYTF
clone_size: .; j_call: TRBJ2-7; v_call: TRBV27; d_call: .; cdr3_nt: TGTGCCAGCAGTTTATCCACAGTGAACGAGCAGTACTTC; cdr3_aa: CASSLSTVNEQYF
clone_size: .; j_call: TRBJ1-6; v_call: TRBV7-9; d_call: .; cdr3_nt: TGTGCCAGCAGCTCACAAAATTCACCCCTCCACTTT; cdr3_aa: CASSSQNSPLHF
clone_size: once; j_call: TRBJ2-5; v_call: TRBV24-1; d_call: TRBD1; cdr3_nt: TGTGCCACCAGTGATCCGGGACAGGGGGCTTCGGAGACCCAGTACTTC; cdr3_aa: CATSDPGQGASETQYF
clone_size: .; j_call: TRBJ1-1; v_call: TRBV4-1; d_call: .; cdr3_nt: TGCGCCAGCAGCCAAATCCTACGAGGGAGAAACACTGAAGCTTTCTTT; cdr3_aa: CASSQILRGRNTEAFF
clone_size: .; j_call: TRBJ1-2; v_call: TRBV9; d_call: TRBD1; cdr3_nt: TGTGCCAGCAGCGTTCCTAAGACAGGGGGAACTAACTATGGCTACACCTTC; cdr3_aa: CASSVPKTGGTNYGYTF
clone_size: .; j_call: TRBJ2-2; v_call: TRBV28; d_call: .; cdr3_nt: TGTGCCAGCAGTCCTGCCTGGTGGGAGTCAGACACCGGGGAGCTGTTTTTT; cdr3_aa: CASSPAWWESDTGELFF